This T cell receptor beta chain is from a study of identical twins. This clonotype was found many times. Every sampled donor was Caucasian and healthy. TCRdb analysed the 5' RACE reads with MiXCR anew, one entry per CDR3 protein. The data show about 480,000 distinct CDR3 sequences, approximately 15% seen once. Germline V lookup: CDR1 SQVTM, CDR2 ANQGSEA. The CDR3 loop spans 13 amino acids. The V segment lost 7 bases and the J segment 7 bases; nucleotides outside the gene matches: 5. This sample was shared with a second study, whose subject was yellow fever vaccine responses in identical twins.

The genes are TRBV29-1 and TRBJ2-1, with 12 positions matching TRBD2. Sequenced material: CD4+ T cells sorted from blood. The origin of this receptor is a woman aged 18-29 years in good health. In DNA form, the CDR3 reads TGCAGCGAGAGGACTAGCGGGACGAATGAGCAGTTCTTC. Protein: CSERTSGTNEQFF.